This TCR beta chain is from a study of T-cell memory formation after mild COVID-19. This clonotype was counted a few times. TCRdb re-derived calls from the 5' RACE reads in MiXCR, one entry per CDR3 protein. Seen here are 560,000 or so distinct CDR3 sequences, around 16% observed once, and the top ten hold roughly 7.7%. Germline V lookup: CDR1 SGHKS, CDR2 YYEKEE (reference sequence). Trimming at V came to 3 bases and at J to 4 bases, leaving 5 bases not matched to a gene. The CDR3 runs 16 residues. The rearrangement uses TRBV5-5 and TRBJ2-3, with 13 bases matching TRBD2. The clonotype comes from an adult woman who had mild COVID-19 (a few samples of this study predate the infection). Cell type and time point are not known. Input material: PBMCs or a T cell subset sorted from them (not recorded which). CDR3 region: CASSSLLAGGPDTQYF. The CDR3 DNA is TGTGCCAGCAGCTCCTTACTAGCGGGGGGGCCAGATACGCAGTATTTT.